This T cell receptor (beta chain) stems from a study of molecular identifiers for immune sequencing clone quantification (dated by TCRdb to the late 2010s). Describing the broader study: For a replicate experiment, RNA from approximately 20,000 or 100,000 naive CD8 T cells was divided into five aliquots, and four of the five aliquots were sequenced. CD8 T cells were used in a methods study to benchmark molecular-identifier clustering-based TCR repertoire sequencing (MIDCIRS) and TCR RNA copy counting. Overall results and qualifications from the work: Modeling estimated about three recovered TCR RNA copies per cell, compared with about 10 by digital PCR, which implies 25% to 30% capture efficiency. Highly expanded clone sizes could be underestimated because identical TCR molecules may share a barcode. When barcode sub-clustering was left out, chimeric consensus sequences inflated TCR diversity, with chimeras reaching as high as 47%. In CMV-specific effector cells, clones with more than 20 RNA copies accounted for over 97% of molecules, whereas in naive cells such clones accounted for under 1%. Naive libraries contained spiked-in Jurkat TCR RNA (roughly 10 copies' worth), which is not part of the donor repertoire. Spiked-in Jurkat TCR RNA equal to a single cell's worth was reported to be detectable even within one million naive CD8 T cells.

V and J are trimmed by 0 bases and 14 bases, and the gene matches miss 7 bases of the junction. The CDR3 starts with the cysteine, ends with the phenylalanine, and has 13 residues. Just the 39-base CDR3 DNA is kept, in frame starting at base 1. CDR1 and CDR2 (LGHNA, YNFKEQ) derive from the germline V gene. This clonotype was observed many times. Its antigen target is currently unknown. No qualities accompany the bases; no much larger clone lies one base away. Libraries of naive CD8 T cells were built from anywhere between roughly 17,000 and 1,000,000 sorted cells, with 10%, 30% or 50% of the purified RNA used. Naive CD8 T cells were FACS-sorted as CD8+CD4-CCR7+CD45RA+ on a BD FACSAria II into RLT Plus buffer. To test detection sensitivity, Jurkat RNA equivalent to roughly nine TCR copies was spiked into samples of roughly 18,000-1,000,000 naive CD8 T cells. Enrichment of CD8 T cells was done with RosetteSep CD8+ T Cell Enrichment Cocktail plus Ficoll-Paque, and ACK red cell lysis came afterward.

Libraries were constructed by PCR. Instrument used: NextSeq 500. Bulk TCR libraries were generated as previously described, with the TCR primers listed in Table S5 used. Total RNA was purified with the Qiagen AllPrep DNA/RNA kit. Reads from multiple sequencing runs of the same library were pooled before analysis. The study's processing was this. Reads were retained only if their TCR constant sequence matched exactly, and those retained reads were trimmed to 150 nt and grouped according to their 12-nt molecular barcodes. Within each barcode group, reads were sub-clustered at a 15% Levenshtein threshold, and quality-weighted consensus sequences were built per RNA molecule. Non-functional sequences were excluded, and lower-count sequences lying one edit away from another sequence were also excluded. Barcode sub-clusters with fewer than 20% of the maximum read count were removed, based on fitting two negative binomial distributions. TCRdb applied fastp at Q25 and MiXCR to the public reads, then kept only in-frame beta chains. All rows with the same CDR3 protein become a single entry with the most common DNA and genes. The authors' filters were not applied to this entry. This sample lists some 97,000 distinct CDR3 sequences; under 40% were detected once. In total, the top ten clones hold around 3.9% of the sample.

The TCR sequence derives from a human donor in good health. Some libraries in this study had Jurkat cell RNA spiked in. The V and J segments used are TRBV4-2 and TRBJ2-3; the junction holds 8 bases that match TRBD2. Sequenced input: naive CD8+ T cells from blood, with Jurkat cell RNA spiked in. The cell subset or site label here, explained by the study, means: FACS-sorted CD8+CD4-CCR7+CD45RA+ naive T cells. The CDR3 region: CASSQDPAGEGYF. The sequenced DNA is TGTGCCAGCAGCCAAGACCCAGCGGGAGAGGGGTATTTT.